This section outlines one T cell receptor beta chain sequence together with its context. These data are taken from a study of blood T cell repertoires in COVID-19. Study as a whole: Acute and convalescent COVID-19 specimens originated in the United States, Italy and Spain. T cells, B-cell-depleted T cells, or PBMCs provided the cDNA or gDNA that served as material.

The CDR3 has 15 amino acids. The germline V gene encodes CDR1 KGHSH and CDR2 LQKENI. V was shortened by 0 bases and J by 6 bases, with 14 bases between the two germline ends. Original data processing: Scientists estimated how many nucleated cells there were by amplifying reference gene primers. Method: immunoSEQ multiplex PCR; TCRdb's copy keeps in-frame clones and lacks some. The V and J calls and clone size were taken over from that table, and D and trimming were inferred from the DNA. The sample includes 200,000 to 250,000 clones, around 80% seen only once; the top ten take approximately 1.9%. This chain uses TRBV18 with TRBJ1-1, with a weak D call TRBD1 (5 bases). The TCR sequence derives from a woman aged 80 or over with acute or convalescent COVID-19. Sample: peripheral blood. The CDR3 protein is CASSPPPGGQSEAFF. DNA for the CDR3: TGTGCCAGCTCACCACCACCCGGGGGTCAATCTGAAGCTTTCTTT.